This T cell receptor (beta chain) is drawn from a study of vaccination and CD4 T cells after COVID-19. Study-wide background: At a median approximately 97 days (range 35 to 161) after diagnosis, post-COVID samples were drawn.

About this clonotype: What it binds is not known.

The assay that was used to sequence DNA from cultured CD4+ T cells was the Oncomine TCR Beta short-read assay. TCRdb fed the PCR reads into MiXCR, producing one record per CDR3 protein. This table has 15,000 to 16,000 distinct CDR3 sequences, 73% appearing once. Treatment indicated: roughly nine-day PBMC culture with coronavirus spike peptide pools or control peptides (ViraFEST assay). Expanded clonotypes were found by TCR sequencing after peptide-pool stimulation (ViraFEST). The CDR3 runs 12 residues. CDR1 and CDR2 (germline): MDHEN, SYDVKM. The ends lost 1 base at V and 11 bases at J; junction bases unmatched: 2.

This TCR came from a human donor who had recovered from COVID-19. Sequencing used CD4+ T cells from blood, cultured in vitro. This chain links TRBV28 with TRBJ1-1, with 9 bases that match TRBD1. Here the CDR3 DNA reads TGTGCCAGCAGTTTATCCACAGGGGGCGCTTTCTTT. Translation gives CASSLSTGGAFF.